These 20 T cell receptor beta chains were sequenced from one sample in a study of breast tumors, draining lymph nodes, adjacent tissues. Breast cancer patients provided tissue from their axillary draining lymph nodes. TCRdb recomputed calls from the multiplex PCR reads with MiXCR, one row per CDR3 protein. The sample holds approximately 140,000 distinct CDR3 sequences, around a third seen once. The specimen was axillary lymph node tissue. The receptors come from a female donor with breast cancer. Some clones in this sample may be carry-over from other donors' samples.

There are many counts of this clonotype. V and J are TRBV4-1 and TRBJ2-7; perhaps TRBD1 as D (6 bases). V gave up 4 bases and J gave up 0 bases, with 22 bases separating them. This CDR3 has 18 amino acids. Germline values: CDR1 MGHRA, CDR2 YSYEKL. The CDR3 region is CASSLRGSTGLSSYEQYF. CDR3 DNA sequence: TGCGCCAGCAGCCTTAGGGGGTCGACAGGACTGAGCTCCTACGAGCAGTACTTC.

Note on this clonotype: A junction boundary mismatches the germline segment, possibly from a read error. The J gene is TRBJ2-7, the V gene TRBV5-1, with D unclear. The germline V gene encodes CDR1 SGHRS and CDR2 YFSETQ. The CDR3 runs 9 residues. CDR3 in amino acids: CASSSGRPF. DNA for the CDR3: TGCGCCAGCAGCTCCGGACGGCCCTTC. The variable domain in full, completed from reference TRBV5-1 and TRBJ2-7, reads KAGVTQTPRYLIKTRGQQVTLSCSPISGHRSVSWYQQTPGQGLQFLFEYFSETQRNKGNFPGRFSGRQFSNSRSEMNVSTLELGDSALYLCASSSGRPFGPGTRLTVT.

This clonotype has a count of ten or more. The V gene is TRBV6-5, the J gene TRBJ2-3, with D possibly called TRBD1 or TRBD2 (5 bases each). Trimming removed 8 bases from V and 15 bases from J, with 21 bases in between. CDR1 MNHEY and CDR2 SVGAGI come from the germline V gene. This CDR3 region has 12 residues. CDR3 in DNA: TGTGCCAGCCGTCCCCCTGCCGGGACGTGCTATTTT. Translated: CASRPPAGTCYF.

V usage is TRBV20-1 and J usage is TRBJ2-2; 7 nucleotides align to TRBD1. Germline-derived CDR1 and CDR2 are DFQATT and SNEGSKA (reference sequence). CDR3 length: 16 amino acids. Trimming removed 4 bases from V and 2 bases from J; junction bases left unmatched: 10. CDR3 bases: TGCAGTGCTACGGACAGGCGCTCTGGAAACACCGGGGAGCTGTTTTTT. The encoded protein is CSATDRRSGNTGELFF.

The V and J genes are TRBV28 and TRBJ2-1; perhaps TRBD2 as D (5 bases). V lost 4 bases and J 6 bases, leaving 7 bases between the germline ends. The germline V gene encodes CDR1 MDHEN and CDR2 SYDVKM. There are 12 residues in the CDR3. The CDR3 nucleotides are TGTGCCAGCAGTTCCCGGGGCAATGAGCAGTTCTTC. It codes for CASSSRGNEQFF.

This clonotype was seen repeatedly, ten times or more. V usage is TRBV10-2 and J usage is TRBJ1-2; 9 bases match TRBD1. The CDR3 consists of 14 residues. Germline loops: CDR1 WSHSY, CDR2 SAAADI. V was clipped by 7 bases and J by 7 bases; unmatched bases: 10. As DNA, the CDR3 is TGCGCCAGCACCGCCGGGACAGGGATTTTTGGCTACACCTTC. Translated, it gives CASTAGTGIFGYTF.

At least ten counts were recorded for this clonotype. The chain uses TRBV10-3 and TRBJ2-2; D is perhaps TRBD1 (6 bases). The germline CDR1 and CDR2 sequences are ENHRY and SYGVKD. The CDR3 spans 14 residues. Between the trimmed V and J ends, which lost 6 bases and 0 bases, there was a span of 8 bases. In DNA, the CDR3 is TGTGCCATCAGGGGACAAGCGAACACCGGGGAGCTGTTTTTT. It translates to CAIRGQANTGELFF.

Ten or more counts support this clonotype. V is TRBV19 and J is TRBJ1-5; no clear D gene. Trimming pared 3 bases from V and 3 bases from J, leaving 6 bases between. The CDR3 runs to 13 residues. The V gene's germline CDR1 is LNHDA and CDR2 SQIVND (reference sequence). Here the CDR3 DNA reads TGTGCCAGTAGTATTATCATCAATCAGCCCCAGCATTTT. Translating it yields CASSIIINQPQHF.

This clonotype was seen at least ten times. In nucleotides, the CDR3 is TGTGCCAGCAGTCACCTCCCCTCTAGCAGCGAGCAGTACGTC. It codes for CASSHLPSSSEQYV. This chain uses TRBV6-6 with TRBJ2-7; weak D call: TRBD2 (5 bases). The CDR3 loop spans 14 amino acids. CDR1 and CDR2 from the germline V gene are MNHNY and SVGAGI (reference sequence). Trimming removed 5 bases from V and 6 bases from J, with 17 bases in between.

This clonotype was picked up many times. The V gene is TRBV5-1, the J gene TRBJ1-2, with 8 bases fitting TRBD1. From germline, CDR1 is SGHRS and CDR2 YFSETQ. The CDR3 covers 14 residues. Unmatched junction bases numbered 10, after V lost 4 bases and J lost 8 bases. This CDR3 is CASSPQDRGGGYTF. CDR3 DNA sequence: TGCGCCAGCAGCCCCCAAGACAGGGGAGGAGGCTACACCTTC.

This clonotype has ten or more counts. V and J are TRBV5-8 and TRBJ2-7; D gene unclear. Trimming stripped 5 bases from V and 6 bases from J, with 15 bases between. In germline, CDR1 is SGHTS, CDR2 YDEGEE. The CDR3 runs to 13 residues. The CDR3 reads CASRRQSASEQYF. DNA for the CDR3: TGTGCCAGCAGGCGGCAATCTGCGTCCGAGCAGTACTTC.

The chain uses TRBV7-3 and TRBJ2-3, with D maybe TRBD2 (5 bases). CDR3 length equals 15 residues. The germline gives CDR1 SGHTA, CDR2 FQGTGA. V lost 5 bases and J 0 bases, leaving 12 bases between the germline ends. The CDR3 nucleotides read TGTGCCAGCAGCGTGGCCGGGGTTAGCACAGATACGCAGTATTTT. The encoded protein is CASSVAGVSTDTQYF.

This clonotype has a count of ten or more. This rearrangement joins TRBV28 to TRBJ2-5, with TRBD2 identical over 9 bases. The CDR3 spans 14 residues. V gave up 6 bases and J gave up 5 bases; unmatched junction bases: 7. CDR1 and CDR2 (germline): MDHEN, SYDVKM. As DNA, the CDR3 is TGTGCCAGCAGCCCTAGCGGGGTAGGGGAGACCCAGTACTTC. Its protein product is CASSPSGVGETQYF.

This clonotype occurred many times. The chain recombines TRBV20-1 with TRBJ2-5; either TRBD1 or TRBD2 may fit D (6 bases each). This CDR3 is 15 amino acids long. Germline loops: CDR1 DFQATT, CDR2 SNEGSKA (reference sequence). V shed 3 bases and J shed 2 bases, with 16 bases lying between them. The CDR3: CSARALGGLQETQYF. The CDR3 DNA reads as TGCAGTGCTAGGGCCCTTGGGGGGCTACAAGAGACCCAGTACTTC.

This clonotype has a count of ten or more. The chain has TRBV19 and TRBJ1-4; 10 bases match TRBD1. The V gene end was trimmed by 5 bases and the J gene end by 7 bases; junction bases not matched to a gene: 7. The germline gives CDR1 LNHDA, CDR2 SQIVND (reference sequence). CDR3 length: 15 amino acids. The CDR3 sequence: CASSVDRGLREKLFF. The CDR3 bases are TGTGCCAGTAGTGTTGACAGGGGGCTCCGTGAAAAACTGTTTTTT. Using reference TRBV19 and TRBJ1-4 for the parts outside the CDR3, the full variable domain is DGGITQSPKYLFRKEGQNVTLSCEQNLNHDAMYWYRQDPGQGLRLIYYSQIVNDFQKGDIAEGYSVSREKKESFPLTVTSAQKNPTAFYLCASSVDRGLREKLFFGSGTQLSVL.

This clonotype was detected only a few times. A read error is possible here, since a much larger clone lies one base away. The chain joins TRBV5-6 to TRBJ2-7; TRBD2 might be the D (7 bases). Per the germline V gene, CDR1 is SGHDT and CDR2 is YYEEEE. This CDR3 has 14 amino acids. Trimming stripped 0 bases from V and 6 bases from J, with 13 bases between. In nucleotides, the CDR3 is TGTGCCAGCAGCTTGGGGGACACGGGAGGCGAGCAGTACGTC. It encodes CASSLGDTGGEQYV.

This clonotype was detected ten times or more. The chain carries TRBV9 and TRBJ2-3; 10 bases fit TRBD2. V was pared by 3 bases and J by 4 bases, with 11 bases of the junction left unmatched. Germline values: CDR1 SGDLS, CDR2 YYNGEE. CDR3 size: 17 residues. CDR3 sequence (DNA): TGTGCCAGCAGCGCCCCCAGGAAAGCGGGGGGGCCAGATACGCAGTATTTT. This gives the protein CASSAPRKAGGPDTQYF.

The V and J genes are TRBV6-1 and TRBJ2-5; 7 bases fit TRBD2. Germline V lookup: CDR1 MNHNS, CDR2 SASEGT. The J segment lost 4 bases and the V segment lost 4 bases, leaving 3 bases of the junction unmatched. The CDR3 has 13 amino acids. The CDR3 DNA follows: TGTGCCAGCAGTGGACTAGCCTCAGAGACCCAGTACTTC. Protein sequence: CASSGLASETQYF.

There are many counts of this clonotype. This sequence joins TRBV6-5 and TRBJ1-5, with TRBD1 matching over 9 bases. Germline trimming cut 6 bases from V and 3 bases from J; bases unmatched to any gene: 6. Germline V CDR1 and CDR2: MNHEY, SVGAGI. The CDR3 loop spans 15 amino acids. The CDR3 nucleotides read TGTGCCAGCAGCCCTAGGGACAGGGTCAATCAGCCCCAGCATTTT. Its protein product is CASSPRDRVNQPQHF.

Note on this clonotype: A clone one base away is much larger, so this may be a read error. The rearrangement joins TRBV18 to TRBJ2-1, with D possibly called TRBD1 or TRBD2 (5 bases each). The germline gives CDR1 KGHSH, CDR2 LQKENI. The CDR3 runs 15 residues. The CDR3, as DNA: TGTGCCAGCTCACGCACCGGGACCCCCGGCAATGAGCAGCTCTTC. It yields the protein CASSRTGTPGNEQLF.